These 2 T cell receptor beta chains were all obtained from the same sample, sequenced in a study of CD8+ T cells in alopecia areata. After isolation, RNA underwent reverse transcription to generate cDNA as the sequencing template. This table comes from immunoSEQ multiplex PCR, and its TCRdb copy is limited to in-frame clones, with some not included. The profile shows some 180,000 clones, 56% of them singletons. Sequenced sample: CD8+ T cells sorted from blood. These receptors came from a human donor in good health.

The chain carries TRBV27 and TRBJ1-2; the match to TRBD1 covers 8 bases. From germline, CDR1 is MNHEY and CDR2 SMNVEV (reference sequence). The J segment lost 2 bases and the V segment lost 10 bases, leaving 9 bases of the junction unmatched. The CDR3 covers 14 residues. In DNA, the CDR3 is TGTGCCACAAAGACCGGGACAGGAAACTATGGCTACACCTTC. This gives the protein CATKTGTGNYGYTF.

The chain has TRBV5-6 and TRBJ2-7; D possibly uses TRBD1 or TRBD2 (5 bases each). The CDR3 covers 14 residues. Trimming left V 3 bases short and J 1 base short, with 11 bases between. Germline V gene data show CDR1 as SGHDT and CDR2 as YYEEEE. The CDR3 is CASSSTGTSYEQYF. The CDR3 nucleotides are TGTGCCAGCAGCTCCACCGGGACGTCCTACGAGCAGTACTTC.